Shown below are 29 T cell receptor beta chains from a single sample sequenced in a study of blood T cell repertoires in COVID-19. The data were produced by immunoSEQ multiplex PCR, yet TCRdb's version contains in-frame clones alone and is incomplete. The sample includes some 350,000 clones, about 87% of them seen just once. The sequencing input was peripheral blood. The receptors here all came from a woman between 45 and 60 years old with COVID-19, enrolled during active disease.

This chain joins TRBV20-1 and TRBJ2-7; D is ambiguous. The length of the CDR3 is 10 residues. V was shortened by 6 bases and J by 7 bases, with 10 bases between the two germline ends. Germline CDR1 and CDR2: DFQATT and SNEGSKA (reference sequence). The CDR3 nucleotides are TGCAGTGCGGGCCTTTGGGAGCAGTACTTC. Translating gives CSAGLWEQYF.

This clone was detected only a few times. The genes are TRBV4-2 and TRBJ1-2, with D unresolved. This CDR3 region has 14 residues. Per germline, CDR1 LGHNA and CDR2 YNFKEQ. The V end was cut by 4 bases, the J end by 7 bases, with 16 bases between. CDR3 residues: CASSPLQMAGGYTF. In nucleotides, the CDR3 is TGTGCCAGCAGCCCGTTACAAATGGCTGGTGGCTACACCTTC.

The V and J genes are TRBV15 and TRBJ2-7, with a possible D match to TRBD2 (5 bases). Germline loops: CDR1 LNHNV, CDR2 YYDKDF (reference sequence). The CDR3 sequence is 15 residues long. Trimming removed 3 bases from V and 1 base from J, with 13 bases in between. DNA of the CDR3: TGTGCCACCAGCAGTACCCCCGGGGATTCCTACGAGCAGTACTTC. Its protein is CATSSTPGDSYEQYF.

The J gene is TRBJ2-1, the V gene TRBV5-6; the match to TRBD2 covers 9 bases. Germline CDR1 and CDR2: SGHDT and YYEEEE. The CDR3 runs to 14 residues. V was clipped by 3 bases and J by 9 bases; unmatched bases: 7. The CDR3 reads CASSWGSGSVEQFF. The DNA of the CDR3 is TGTGCCAGCAGCTGGGGTAGCGGGAGTGTTGAGCAGTTCTTC.

The chain is built from TRBV6-5 and TRBJ1-2, with D unresolved. The germline V gene has CDR1 MNHEY and CDR2 SVGAGI. The CDR3 has 13 residues. V gave up 6 bases and J gave up 5 bases, with 13 bases separating them. The CDR3 here is CASSRRQVYGYTF. Written as DNA, the CDR3 is TGTGCCAGCAGCCGCCGACAAGTTTATGGCTACACCTTC.

The V call is TRBV4-1, the J call TRBJ2-7, with TRBD2 matching over 7 bases. Germline V gene data show CDR1 as MGHRA and CDR2 as YSYEKL. This CDR3 has 17 amino acids. The trim removed 1 base at V and 2 bases at J, leaving 11 bases unmatched. For the CDR3, the DNA is TGCGCCAGCAGCCAAGTGGGAGCGGGATCTTTTACCTACGAGCAGTACTTC. This codes for CASSQVGAGSFTYEQYF.

The V and J genes are TRBV5-1 and TRBJ2-3; TRBD1 matches at 7 bases. Germline V gene sequence: CDR1 SGHRS, CDR2 YFSETQ. V dropped 2 bases and J dropped 2; count of bases not matched to a gene: 11. The length of the CDR3 is 17 residues. The CDR3 coding sequence is TGCGCCAGCAGCTTTGGGACAGCCCCCATGGTCACAGATACGCAGTATTTT. This encodes CASSFGTAPMVTDTQYF.

The chain employs TRBV7-6 and TRBJ1-1; D is perhaps TRBD1 (6 bases). The V end lost 1 base, the J end lost 1 base, and 13 bases lay between the germline ends. This CDR3 spans 16 amino acids. Germline V gene sequence: CDR1 SGHVS, CDR2 FNYEAQ. DNA of the CDR3: TGTGCCAGCAGCTTAGGCAAACAGGGACCGAACACTGAAGCTTTCTTT. Translating it yields CASSLGKQGPNTEAFF.

The J gene is TRBJ2-1, the V gene TRBV6-1, with 8 bases fitting TRBD1. V was clipped by 2 bases and J by 4 bases; unmatched bases: 4. The CDR3 has 15 amino acids. Germline V gives CDR1 MNHNS, CDR2 SASEGT. The CDR3 sequence: CASSESRGLYNEQFF. DNA for the CDR3: TGTGCCAGCAGTGAAAGCAGGGGGCTTTACAATGAGCAGTTCTTC.

The gene calls are TRBV19 and TRBJ2-1; 7 positions agree with TRBD2. Germline CDR1 LNHDA, CDR2 SQIVND (reference sequence). Trimming removed 6 bases from V and 0 bases from J; junction bases left unmatched: 5. The CDR3 sequence is 15 residues long. In nucleotides, the CDR3 is TGTGCCAGTAGCACGGGAGGACGCTCCTACAATGAGCAGTTCTTC. Translation: CASSTGGRSYNEQFF.

The V gene is TRBV6-6, the J gene TRBJ2-7; TRBD1 agrees at 8 bases. Germline V gene lookup returns CDR1 MNHNY and CDR2 SVGAGI (reference sequence). The ends lost 6 bases at V and 1 base at J; junction bases unmatched: 8. The length of the CDR3 is 15 residues. The CDR3 reads CASSNSGTGSYEQYF. In nucleotides, the CDR3 is TGTGCCAGCAGCAATTCCGGGACAGGTTCCTACGAGCAGTACTTC.

The rearrangement joins TRBV3-1 (or the pseudogene TRBV3-2) to TRBJ2-1; D is uncertain. The germline V and J ends were trimmed by 2 bases and 15 bases, with 11 bases remaining between them. The germline CDR1 and CDR2 sequences are LGHDT and YNNKEL (reference sequence). The CDR3 contains 11 residues. The CDR3: CASSQSTLRFF. Written as DNA, the CDR3 is TGTGCCAGCAGCCAATCAACTCTGAGGTTCTTC.

The chain recombines TRBV4-3 with TRBJ2-4, with TRBD1 matching over 8 bases. CDR3 length: 14 amino acids. Germline V CDR1 and CDR2: LGHNA, YSLEER. The J segment lost 8 bases and the V segment lost 5 bases, leaving 8 bases of the junction unmatched. CDR3 sequence (DNA): TGCGCCAGCAGCGAAGGACAGGGTATCGACATTCAGTACTTC. It is translated as CASSEGQGIDIQYF.

The chain combines TRBV19 with TRBJ2-1; TRBD2 aligns across 12 bases. J lost 12 bases, V lost 1 base, and 7 bases had no gene match. Germline lookup yields CDR1 LNHDA and CDR2 SQIVND (reference sequence). This CDR3 contains 15 residues. The CDR3 region is CASSIGTSGIWGQFF. CDR3 coding DNA: TGTGCCAGTAGTATAGGGACTAGCGGGATATGGGGGCAGTTCTTC.

In nucleotides, the CDR3 is TGCGCCAGCAGCTTGGCGGCAGGGGGCAATCAGCCCCAGCATTTT. Protein: CASSLAAGGNQPQHF. V is TRBV5-1 and J is TRBJ1-5, with a tentative D call TRBD1 (6 bases). CDR1 and CDR2 from the germline V gene are SGHRS and YFSETQ. The germline V and J ends were trimmed by 0 bases and 2 bases, with 9 bases remaining between them. The CDR3 is 15 amino acids.

The rearrangement uses TRBV6-5 and TRBJ1-2; 9 nucleotides line up with TRBD1. The CDR3 loop spans 15 amino acids. J lost 6 bases, V lost 7 bases, and 12 bases had no gene match. The germline V gene encodes CDR1 MNHEY and CDR2 SVGAGI. The CDR3, as DNA: TGTGCCAGCATTAATCCGTACCGGGACAGGGATGGCTACACCTTC. Protein: CASINPYRDRDGYTF.

This chain joins TRBV4-1 and TRBJ1-2, with a possible D match to TRBD1 (6 bases). CDR1 and CDR2 (germline): MGHRA, YSYEKL. The CDR3 contains 18 residues. The V end was cut by 4 bases, the J end by 6 bases, with 27 bases between. The CDR3 sequence: CASSLRVRSLQGINGYTF. The CDR3 nucleotides read TGCGCCAGCAGCCTAAGAGTCCGGAGTCTACAGGGTATCAATGGCTACACCTTC.

The CDR3 here is CASSQRTFSYGYTF. The CDR3 DNA sequence: TGTGCCAGCAGCCAGCGGACATTTTCCTATGGCTACACCTTC. This rearrangement joins TRBV3-1 (or the pseudogene TRBV3-2) to TRBJ1-2; tentatively, D is TRBD1 (5 bases). CDR3 length: 14 amino acids. In germline, CDR1 is LGHDT, CDR2 YNNKEL (reference sequence). Trimming took 3 bases from V and 4 from J, leaving 12 bases between them.

The rearrangement uses TRBV5-1 and TRBJ2-3; 15 bases line up with TRBD2. The CDR3 has 20 amino acids. Unmatched junction bases numbered 15, after V lost 3 bases and J lost 4 bases. Germline CDR1 reads SGHRS; CDR2 reads YFSETQ. The CDR3 loop is CASSWFGIGTSGRMSDTQYF. For the CDR3, the DNA is TGCGCCAGCAGCTGGTTTGGCATCGGGACTAGCGGGAGGATGTCAGATACGCAGTATTTT. Filled out from reference TRBV5-1 and TRBJ2-3, the complete variable domain reads KAGVTQTPRYLIKTRGQQVTLSCSPISGHRSVSWYQQTPGQGLQFLFEYFSETQRNKGNFPGRFSGRQFSNSRSEMNVSTLELGDSALYLCASSWFGIGTSGRMSDTQYFGPGTRLTVL.

V gene TRBV30 combines with J gene TRBJ2-2, with 8 nucleotides matching TRBD2. From germline, CDR1 is GTSNPN and CDR2 SVGIG (reference sequence). V shed 3 bases and J 7 bases; nucleotides not matched to a gene: 4. This CDR3 has 13 residues. For the CDR3, the DNA is TGTGCCTGGAGCGGGAGGGCCGGCGGGGAGCTGTTTTTT. Translated: CAWSGRAGGELFF.

The genes are TRBV7-2 and TRBJ2-1; TRBD2 might be the D (6 bases). The CDR3 runs 14 residues. With 1 base removed from V and 11 bases from J, the gap between germline ends came to 15 bases. The germline V gene has CDR1 SGHTA and CDR2 FQGNSA. The CDR3 DNA follows: TGTGCCAGCAGCTTAGGGGATTACGGGAGAAAGCAGTTCTTC. It codes for CASSLGDYGRKQFF.

This clone showed up just once. The chain combines TRBV13 with TRBJ2-7; D uncertain. The germline V gene has CDR1 PRHDT and CDR2 FYEKMQ (reference sequence). The CDR3 consists of 12 residues. V was pared by 5 bases and J by 4 bases, with 9 bases between. CDR3 protein: CASSPGRYEQYF. CDR3 DNA sequence: TGTGCCAGCAGCCCAGGAAGGTACGAGCAGTACTTC.

The rearrangement joins TRBV10-3 to TRBJ2-5; tentative D call: TRBD2 (5 bases). Germline V gives CDR1 ENHRY, CDR2 SYGVKD. The CDR3 consists of 13 residues. V was pared by 5 bases and J by 5 bases, with 12 bases between. Here the CDR3 DNA reads TGTGCCATCAGTACGACCCGAGGGGAGACCCAGTACTTC. Protein sequence: CAISTTRGETQYF.

The J gene is TRBJ1-1, the V gene TRBV2; D is possibly TRBD1 (5 bases). V was trimmed by 8 bases and J by 2 bases, leaving 18 bases between them. The germline V gene has CDR1 SNHLY and CDR2 FYNNEI. This CDR3 region has 15 residues. The CDR3 DNA reads as TGTGCCAGCGGAAGGGGAGGGGACGGTAACACTGAAGCTTTCTTT. Its translation: CASGRGGDGNTEAFF.

This rearrangement joins TRBV2 to TRBJ1-1; D possibly corresponds to TRBD1 (6 bases). CDR1 is SNHLY, CDR2 FYNNEI, per germline. V was shortened by 0 bases and J by 11 bases, with 16 bases between the two germline ends. CDR3 length: 14 residues. CDR3 sequence: CASSEAPYRAWAFF. The CDR3 DNA reads as TGTGCCAGCAGTGAAGCCCCCTACAGGGCGTGGGCTTTCTTT.

The V gene is TRBV6-6, the J gene TRBJ1-5; 7 nucleotides agree with TRBD1. CDR1 is MNHNY and CDR2 is SVGAGI in the germline V gene (reference sequence). The CDR3 runs to 14 residues. Germline trimming cut 6 bases from V and 5 bases from J; bases unmatched to any gene: 7. CDR3 in amino acids: CASSIQGQDQPQHF. In DNA form, the CDR3 reads TGTGCCAGCAGCATACAGGGGCAAGATCAGCCCCAGCATTTT.

This chain connects TRBV15 to TRBJ2-1; 12 bases fit TRBD2. Germline CDR1 LNHNV, CDR2 YYDKDF (reference sequence). The CDR3 totals 16 residues. The trim removed 2 bases at V and 8 bases at J, leaving 7 bases unmatched. The CDR3 spells CATSRSAGTSGYEQFF. CDR3 coding DNA: TGTGCCACCAGCAGATCCGCCGGGACTAGCGGGTATGAGCAGTTCTTC. Variable domain in full (rest from reference TRBV15 and TRBJ2-1): DAMVIQNPRYQVTQFGKPVTLSCSQTLNHNVMYWYQQKSSQAPKLLFHYYDKDFNNEADTPDNFQSRRPNTSFCFLDIRSPGLGDTAMYLCATSRSAGTSGYEQFFGPGTRLTVL.

The rearrangement joins TRBV7-9 to TRBJ1-4, with 7 bases lining up with TRBD1. The CDR3 runs 16 residues. Losses at the gene ends were 5 bases for V and 2 bases for J; bases not matched to a gene: 8. The germline V gene has CDR1 SEHNR and CDR2 FQNEAQ (reference sequence). The CDR3 DNA is TGTGCCAGCAGCCGGAGCTCGGGACAGACTAATGAAAAACTGTTTTTT. The encoded protein is CASSRSSGQTNEKLFF.

V and J are TRBV7-3 and TRBJ2-7; 7 nucleotides agree with TRBD1. The V segment lost 5 bases and the J segment 3 bases; nucleotides outside the gene matches: 7. CDR3 length equals 14 residues. Per germline, CDR1 SGHTA and CDR2 FQGTGA. The CDR3 reads CASSPSAGGYEQYF. In DNA form, the CDR3 reads TGTGCCAGCAGCCCCTCCGCAGGGGGCTACGAGCAGTACTTC.